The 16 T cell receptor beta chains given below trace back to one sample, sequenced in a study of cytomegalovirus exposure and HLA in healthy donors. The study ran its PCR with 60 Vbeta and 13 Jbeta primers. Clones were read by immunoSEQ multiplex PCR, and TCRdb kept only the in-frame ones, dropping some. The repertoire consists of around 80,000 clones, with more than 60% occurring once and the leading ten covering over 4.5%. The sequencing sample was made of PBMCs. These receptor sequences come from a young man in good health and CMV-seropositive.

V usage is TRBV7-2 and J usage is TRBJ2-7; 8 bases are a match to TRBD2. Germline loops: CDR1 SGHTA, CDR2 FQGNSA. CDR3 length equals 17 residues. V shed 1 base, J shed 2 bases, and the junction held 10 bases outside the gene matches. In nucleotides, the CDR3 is TGTGCCAGCAGCTTAGGCCCGACTAGCGCGAACGCCTACGAGCAGTACTTC. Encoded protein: CASSLGPTSANAYEQYF.

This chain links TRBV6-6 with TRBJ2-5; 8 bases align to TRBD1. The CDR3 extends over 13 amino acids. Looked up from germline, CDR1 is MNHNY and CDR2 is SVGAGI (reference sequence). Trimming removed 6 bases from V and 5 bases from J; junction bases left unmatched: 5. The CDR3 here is CASSLTGAETQYF. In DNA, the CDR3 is TGTGCCAGCAGCTTGACAGGGGCGGAGACCCAGTACTTC.

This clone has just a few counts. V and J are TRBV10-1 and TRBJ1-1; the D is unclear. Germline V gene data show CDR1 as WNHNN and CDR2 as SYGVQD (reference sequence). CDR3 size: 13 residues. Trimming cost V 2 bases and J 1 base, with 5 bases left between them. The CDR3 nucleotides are TGCGCCAGCAGTGAGCGGGGGAACACTGAAGCTTTCTTT. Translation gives CASSERGNTEAFF.

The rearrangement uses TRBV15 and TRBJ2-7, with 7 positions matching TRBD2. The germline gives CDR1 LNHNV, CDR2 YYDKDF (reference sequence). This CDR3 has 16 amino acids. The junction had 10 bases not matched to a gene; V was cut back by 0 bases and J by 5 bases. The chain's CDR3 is CATSRDPREGRHEQYF. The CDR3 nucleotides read TGTGCCACCAGCAGAGATCCCAGGGAGGGAAGACACGAGCAGTACTTC. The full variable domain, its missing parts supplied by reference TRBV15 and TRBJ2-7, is DAMVIQNPRYQVTQFGKPVTLSCSQTLNHNVMYWYQQKSSQAPKLLFHYYDKDFNNEADTPDNFQSRRPNTSFCFLDIRSPGLGDTAMYLCATSRDPREGRHEQYFGPGTRLTVT.

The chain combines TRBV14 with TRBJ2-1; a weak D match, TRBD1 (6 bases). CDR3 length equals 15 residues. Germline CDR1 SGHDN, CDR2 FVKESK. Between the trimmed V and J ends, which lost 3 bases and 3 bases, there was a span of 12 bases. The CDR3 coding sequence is TGTGCCAGCAGCCAGGACAGAGGGCTCTACAATGAGCAGTTCTTC. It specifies CASSQDRGLYNEQFF. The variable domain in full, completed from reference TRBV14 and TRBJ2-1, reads EAGVTQFPSHSVIEKGQTVTLRCDPISGHDNLYWYRRVMGKEIKFLLHFVKESKQDESGMPNNRFLAERTGGTYSTLKVQPAELEDSGVYFCASSQDRGLYNEQFFGPGTRLTVL.

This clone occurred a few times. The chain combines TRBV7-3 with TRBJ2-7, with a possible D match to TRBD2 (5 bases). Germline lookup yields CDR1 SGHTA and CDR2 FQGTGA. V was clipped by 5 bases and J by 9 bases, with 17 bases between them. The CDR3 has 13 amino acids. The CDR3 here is CASSISDGDGQYF. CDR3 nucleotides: TGTGCCAGCAGCATCTCGGACGGGGATGGGCAGTACTTC.

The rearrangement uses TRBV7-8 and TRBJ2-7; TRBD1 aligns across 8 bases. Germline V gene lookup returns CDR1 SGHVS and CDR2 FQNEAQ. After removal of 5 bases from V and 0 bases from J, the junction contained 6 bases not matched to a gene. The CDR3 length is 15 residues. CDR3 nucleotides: TGTGCCAGCAGCCCTCCTCAGGGGGCCTCCTACGAGCAGTACTTC. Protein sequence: CASSPPQGASYEQYF.

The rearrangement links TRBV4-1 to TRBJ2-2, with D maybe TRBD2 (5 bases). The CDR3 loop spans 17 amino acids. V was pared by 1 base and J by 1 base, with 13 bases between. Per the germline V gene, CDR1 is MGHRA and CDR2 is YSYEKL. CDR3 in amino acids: CASSQVVLAKNTGELFF. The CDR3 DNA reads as TGCGCCAGCAGCCAAGTAGTTCTAGCCAAGAACACCGGGGAGCTGTTTTTT.

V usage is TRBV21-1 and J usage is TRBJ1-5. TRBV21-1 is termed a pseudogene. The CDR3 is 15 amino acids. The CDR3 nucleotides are TGTGCCAGCAGCAAAGGGGGGGGATGCAATCAGCCCCAGCATTTT. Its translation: CASSKGGGCNQPQHF.

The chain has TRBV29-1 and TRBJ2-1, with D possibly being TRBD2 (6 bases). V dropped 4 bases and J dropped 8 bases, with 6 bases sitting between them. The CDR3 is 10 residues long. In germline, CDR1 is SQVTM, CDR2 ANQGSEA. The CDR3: CSVGRDEQFF. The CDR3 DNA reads TGCAGCGTTGGGAGGGATGAGCAGTTCTTC.

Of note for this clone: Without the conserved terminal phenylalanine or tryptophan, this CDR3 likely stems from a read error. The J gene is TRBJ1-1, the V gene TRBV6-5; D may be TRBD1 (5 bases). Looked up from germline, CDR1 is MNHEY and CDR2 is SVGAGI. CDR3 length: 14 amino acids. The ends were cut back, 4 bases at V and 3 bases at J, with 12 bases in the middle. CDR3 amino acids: CASSSGRQYTEAFL. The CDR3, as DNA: TGTGCCAGCAGTTCTGGCAGACAGTACACTGAAGCTTTCCTT.

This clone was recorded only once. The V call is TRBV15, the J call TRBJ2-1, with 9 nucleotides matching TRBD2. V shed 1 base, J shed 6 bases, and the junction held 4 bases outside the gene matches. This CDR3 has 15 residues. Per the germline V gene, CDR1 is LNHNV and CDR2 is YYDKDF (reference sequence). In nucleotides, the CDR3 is TGTGCCACCAGCAGAGGGGGACTAGCCGCCAATGAGCAGTTCTTC. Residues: CATSRGGLAANEQFF.

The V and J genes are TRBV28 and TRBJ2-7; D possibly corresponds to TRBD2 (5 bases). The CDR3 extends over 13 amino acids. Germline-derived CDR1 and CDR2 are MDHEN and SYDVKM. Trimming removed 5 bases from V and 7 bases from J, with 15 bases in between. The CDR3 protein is CASSLQTPGEQYF. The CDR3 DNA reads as TGTGCCAGCAGTCTTCAGACCCCGGGGGAGCAGTACTTC.

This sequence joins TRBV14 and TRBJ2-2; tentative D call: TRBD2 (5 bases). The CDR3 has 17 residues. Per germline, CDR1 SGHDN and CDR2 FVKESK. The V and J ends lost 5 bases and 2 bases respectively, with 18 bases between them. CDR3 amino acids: CASSKRVSSANTGELFF. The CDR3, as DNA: TGTGCCAGCAGCAAGAGGGTCTCTTCTGCCAACACCGGGGAGCTGTTTTTT. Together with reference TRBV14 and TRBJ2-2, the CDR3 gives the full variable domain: EAGVTQFPSHSVIEKGQTVTLRCDPISGHDNLYWYRRVMGKEIKFLLHFVKESKQDESGMPNNRFLAERTGGTYSTLKVQPAELEDSGVYFCASSKRVSSANTGELFFGEGSRLTVL.

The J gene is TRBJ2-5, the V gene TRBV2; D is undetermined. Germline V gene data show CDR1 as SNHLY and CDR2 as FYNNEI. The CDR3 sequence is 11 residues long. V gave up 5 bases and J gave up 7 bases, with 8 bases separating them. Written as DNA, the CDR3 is TGTGCCAGCAGTCCTCCCCCGACCCAGTACTTC. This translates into CASSPPPTQYF.

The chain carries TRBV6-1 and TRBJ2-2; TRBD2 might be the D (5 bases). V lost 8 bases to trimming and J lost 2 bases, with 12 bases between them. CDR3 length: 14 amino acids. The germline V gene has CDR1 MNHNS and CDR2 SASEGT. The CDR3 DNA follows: TGTGCCAGCGACCTGTCGGGAAACACCGGGGAGCTGTTTTTT. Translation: CASDLSGNTGELFF.